Presented here are 5 T cell receptor beta chains from one specimen sequenced in a study of cytomegalovirus exposure and HLA in healthy donors. With 60 Vbeta and 13 Jbeta primers, the PCR was carried out. Here immunoSEQ multiplex PCR was the method, and the copy in TCRdb shows in-frame clones only, minus some. Here the sample spans roughly 150,000 clones, 70% to 90% being singletons. Sequenced sample: PBMCs. The receptors here all came from a young man in good health and CMV-seropositive.

The chain employs TRBV9 and TRBJ2-1; TRBD2 agrees at 10 bases. The V gene end was trimmed by 4 bases and the J gene end by 4 bases; junction bases not matched to a gene: 5. Germline CDR1 is SGDLS and CDR2 is YYNGEE. The CDR3 sequence is 15 residues long. The CDR3 reads CASSWTSGLYNEQFF. The CDR3 nucleotides are TGTGCCAGCAGCTGGACTAGCGGACTTTACAATGAGCAGTTCTTC.

The chain has TRBV2 and TRBJ2-3; TRBD2 matches at 8 bases. CDR1 is SNHLY and CDR2 is FYNNEI in the germline V gene. V lost 8 bases, J lost 2 bases, and 9 bases stayed unmatched. The CDR3 contains 15 residues. CDR3 residues: CASGGREAPTDTQYF. The CDR3 DNA reads as TGTGCCAGCGGGGGGCGGGAGGCCCCCACAGATACGCAGTATTTT.

The V call is TRBV4-1, the J call TRBJ2-3; D unresolved. Germline values: CDR1 MGHRA, CDR2 YSYEKL. CDR3 size: 15 residues. With 0 bases removed from V and 1 base from J, the gap between germline ends came to 8 bases. CDR3 coding DNA: TGCGCCAGCAGCCAAGATGCGGTCGGCACAGATACGCAGTATTTT. This gives the protein CASSQDAVGTDTQYF.

To note about this clone: At one end, the junction sequence differs from germline, possibly due to a read error. This sequence joins TRBV7-9 and TRBJ2-7, with a possible D match to TRBD1 (5 bases). Per the germline V gene, CDR1 is SEHNR and CDR2 is FQNEAQ (reference sequence). CDR3 size: 12 residues. In DNA form, the CDR3 reads TGTTCCAGCAGCTTCAGGGTGTACGAGCAGTACTTC. Protein product: CSSSFRVYEQYF.

On this clone itself: A junction end diverges from the germline sequence, so it may reflect a read error. V is TRBV7-9 and J is TRBJ2-7; D ambiguous. Germline CDR1 and CDR2: SEHNR and FQNEAQ (reference sequence). The CDR3 runs 13 residues. Written as DNA, the CDR3 is TGTTCCAGCCTTAATTCCGGGTCCTACGAGCAGTACTTC. Translation: CSSLNSGSYEQYF.